This T cell receptor beta chain derives from a study of T cell clones after liver transplantation. Study-wide context: Standard immunosuppression, with no induction, continued until 12-24 months after transplant.

The CDR3 has 15 amino acids. After removal of 5 bases from V and 0 bases from J, the junction contained 5 bases not matched to a gene. The germline V gene has CDR1 SGHTA and CDR2 FQGNSA. Clones were read by immunoSEQ multiplex PCR, and TCRdb kept only the in-frame ones, dropping some. The table shows 55,000 to 70,000 clones, with over 90% occurring only once. The chain joins TRBV7-2 to TRBJ2-3; TRBD2 agrees at 7 bases. The sample in question was CD4+ T cells from blood, obtained 25 months after liver transplant. This sequence was found in a human patient who received a liver transplant. Some T cells may be supplied by the graft donor. The CDR3 loop is CASSRDYRSTDTQYF. DNA for the CDR3: TGTGCCAGCAGCCGGGACTACCGTAGCACAGATACGCAGTATTTT.